This paragraph covers one T cell receptor beta chain sequence. Its antigen remains unidentified. The DNA ends 3 residues before the CDR3 does, and the rest of the CDR3 is filled in from the germline J gene. TCR beta chain deep sequencing was performed with the immunoSEQ assay. Processing in the source paper ran as follows. Only productive TCR beta rearrangements went into calculating clonotype frequencies. TCRdb retrieved this table from immuneACCESS and kept in-frame rearrangements only. Not all clones are present; in checked studies, unresolved V genes account for under half, and no reason is known for the remainder. V, J and clone size reflect that table, while D and trimming were determined from the DNA. The sample table gives 25,000 or so clones. The ten most abundant clones make up about 2% of the sample. The data were taken from a study of TET2 disruption in CD19-targeted CAR T cells (dated by TCRdb to about 2018). As for the study more broadly: The number of samples was determined by the original clinical trial design and by which samples were available, and no additional inclusion criteria were applied.

Study-level results and caveats: Conclusions about the patient's CAR T cells rested on extensive analysis of a single subject.

The CDR3 goes from the cysteine to the phenylalanine over 14 residues. Only the CDR3 bases that were read are kept: 33 of them, in frame from base 1. In the germline V gene (reference sequence), CDR1 corresponds to LNHDA and CDR2 to SQIVND. The treatment or condition label here, explained by the study, means: autologous CTL019 cells: CD19 CAR with 4-1BB and CD3 zeta domains. TCR zeta and 4-1BB costimulatory signaling domains were built into the CD19 CAR. Leukapheresis was used to collect T cells from peripheral blood for manufacturing CTL019. The DNeasy Blood and Tissue Kit was used to extract genomic DNA from pre-infusion T cells, peripheral blood, or sorted post-infusion T cells.

The chain is assembled from TRBV19 and TRBJ2-4; the D match is possibly TRBD1 or TRBD2, with 5 bases aligned in each. This sample comprised CD8- CAR+ T cells sorted from cultured blood T cells, obtained for CD19 CAR T cell therapy. The cell subset or site label corresponds to: CD8-negative CAR-positive T cells from the infusion product. The source of this sequence is a man in his 70s with chronic lymphocytic leukemia. CDR3 DNA (partial): TGTGCCAGTAGTCGTGCAGGGAGCAATCAGCCT. Its product reads: CASSRAGSNQP. From start to end, the CDR3 is CASSRAGSNQPQYF.